This T cell receptor (beta chain) was sequenced for a study of blood T cell repertoires in COVID-19. Whole-study context: Both acute and convalescent COVID-19 samples were obtained from the United States, Italy and Spain. Nucleic acid was either cDNA or gDNA, and it came from T cells, B-cell-depleted T cells, or PBMCs.

Assay used: immunoSEQ multiplex PCR; TCRdb lists only in-frame clones, some missing. The sample contains around 71,000 clones, approximately 86% of which appear only once. The CDR3 consists of 11 residues. V shed 4 bases and J shed 6 bases, with 7 bases lying between them. Germline V lookup: CDR1 MDHEN, CDR2 SYDVKM. The TCR comes from an older woman with acute or convalescent COVID-19. The chain combines TRBV28 with TRBJ2-7; D gene unclear. Sequencing was done on a sample of peripheral blood. CDR3 in amino acids: CASSYGGEQYF. Written as DNA, the CDR3 is TGTGCCAGCAGTTATGGCGGCGAGCAGTACTTC.